A single sample is the source of the 8 T cell receptor beta chains below, sequenced in a study of T cell changes during pregnancy in multiple sclerosis. TCRdb's copy holds only in-frame clones and misses some; the assay was immunoSEQ multiplex PCR. The profile covers 30,000 to 45,000 clones, with around 93% appearing a single time and over 0.4% taken by the ten largest. This sample comprised CD4+ T cells from peripheral blood mononuclear cells, obtained in the first trimester of pregnancy. The origin of the receptors is a female donor with multiple sclerosis, enrolled in a pregnancy study.

The chain joins TRBV7-6 to TRBJ2-7; 7 bases match TRBD1. The V segment lost 2 bases and the J segment 4 bases; nucleotides outside the gene matches: 5. CDR1 is SGHVS, CDR2 FNYEAQ, per germline. The CDR3 sequence is 14 residues long. The CDR3 spells CASSLQTGPYEQYF. The CDR3 DNA is TGTGCCAGCAGCTTACAGACAGGGCCTTACGAGCAGTACTTC.

The CDR3 protein is CASSLARTGTGTNEKLFF. The CDR3 region has the DNA TGTGCCAGCAGCTTAGCGAGGACAGGGACGGGTACTAATGAAAAACTGTTTTTT. The chain employs TRBV7-9 and TRBJ1-4; 8 nucleotides match TRBD1. Germline V gives CDR1 SEHNR, CDR2 FQNEAQ (reference sequence). The CDR3 runs to 18 residues. The trim removed 0 bases at V and 2 bases at J, leaving 8 bases unmatched.

The chain is built from TRBV10-1 and TRBJ2-6, with 9 bases matching TRBD1. This CDR3 has 19 amino acids. Unmatched junction bases numbered 11, after V lost 2 bases and J lost 3 bases. In germline, CDR1 is WNHNN, CDR2 SYGVQD (reference sequence). The CDR3 region is CASSERGTGYTFGANVLTF. The CDR3 DNA sequence: TGCGCCAGCAGTGAGAGGGGGACAGGGTATACCTTTGGGGCCAACGTCCTGACTTTC.

This clone was counted between two and nine times. This chain joins TRBV20-1 and TRBJ1-1; the D is unclear. V lost 1 base to trimming and J lost 6 bases, with 6 bases between them. This CDR3 has 11 residues. CDR1 and CDR2 from the germline V gene are DFQATT and SNEGSKA (reference sequence). For the CDR3, the DNA is TGCAGTGCTAGAGCGGGTTCTGAAGCTTTCTTT. Translation: CSARAGSEAFF.

J is TRBJ2-2 and V is TRBV13; D is possibly TRBD2 (7 bases). The length of the CDR3 is 18 residues. Germline V gene lookup returns CDR1 PRHDT and CDR2 FYEKMQ (reference sequence). V was shortened by 5 bases and J by 2 bases, with 21 bases between the two germline ends. The CDR3 is CASSHYFGGRKNTGELFF. The CDR3 coding sequence is TGTGCCAGCAGCCATTACTTCGGGGGGCGAAAAAACACCGGGGAGCTGTTTTTT.

The rearrangement links TRBV6-1 to TRBJ2-1; D is perhaps TRBD2 (7 bases). The V end lost 7 bases, the J end lost 4 bases, and 17 bases lay between the germline ends. CDR3 length: 15 residues. In germline, CDR1 is MNHNS, CDR2 SASEGT. The CDR3: CASTDPRGGYNEQFF. CDR3 nucleotide sequence: TGTGCCAGCACCGACCCGAGGGGGGGGTACAATGAGCAGTTCTTC.

The chain is built from TRBV18 and TRBJ1-3; D might be TRBD1 (6 bases). This CDR3 contains 15 residues. The germline V and J ends were trimmed by 3 bases and 0 bases, with 9 bases remaining between them. Germline CDR1 is KGHSH and CDR2 is LQKENI. CDR3: CASSPQGSSGNTIYF. CDR3 coding DNA: TGTGCCAGCTCACCGCAGGGGAGCTCTGGAAACACCATATATTTT.

V and J are TRBV28 and TRBJ1-2, with D unclear. V was shortened by 2 bases and J by 4 bases, with 5 bases between the two germline ends. In germline, CDR1 is MDHEN, CDR2 SYDVKM. The CDR3 consists of 12 residues. The CDR3 reads CASSLTVYGYTF. The CDR3 DNA follows: TGTGCCAGCAGTTTAACGGTCTATGGCTACACCTTC.